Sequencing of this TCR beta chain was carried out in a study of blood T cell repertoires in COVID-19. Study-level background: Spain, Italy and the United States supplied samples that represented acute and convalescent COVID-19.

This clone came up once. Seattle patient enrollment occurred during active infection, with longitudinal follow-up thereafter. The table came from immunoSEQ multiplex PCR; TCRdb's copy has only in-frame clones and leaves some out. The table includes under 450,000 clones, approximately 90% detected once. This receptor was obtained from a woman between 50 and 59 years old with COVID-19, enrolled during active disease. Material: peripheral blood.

CDR3 amino acids: CASSQGGANEKLFF. The CDR3 DNA reads as TGCGCCAGCAGCCAAGGGGGGGCTAATGAAAAACTGTTTTTT. The chain employs TRBV4-1 and TRBJ1-4, with a tentative D call TRBD1 (5 bases). V was shortened by 1 base and J by 3 bases, with 6 bases between the two germline ends. Per germline, CDR1 MGHRA and CDR2 YSYEKL. CDR3 length: 14 amino acids.